Each of the 9 T cell receptor beta chains below was sequenced from the same sample in a study of blood T cell repertoires in COVID-19. The data were produced by immunoSEQ multiplex PCR, yet TCRdb's version contains in-frame clones alone and is incomplete. The data contain some 380,000 clones, nearly 90% of them seen just once; the ten biggest clones take up around 2.1%. The material sequenced was PBMCs or T cells enriched from blood (not recorded which). Source of these receptors: a woman between 40 and 55 years old with acute COVID-19.

This clone appeared a single time. The V call is TRBV10-3, the J call TRBJ1-1; 10 nucleotides match TRBD1. Germline V gene data show CDR1 as ENHRY and CDR2 as SYGVKD. The CDR3 totals 16 residues. With V trimmed by 6 bases and J by 3 bases, 10 bases remained unmatched. This CDR3 reads CAISRTGGRQDTEAFF. Written as DNA, the CDR3 is TGTGCCATCAGCCGGACAGGGGGGCGGCAGGACACTGAAGCTTTCTTT.

The chain's CDR3 is CASSPDGNYGYTF. CDR3 DNA sequence: TGTGCCAGCTCACCCGACGGGAACTATGGCTACACCTTC. The V gene is TRBV18, the J gene TRBJ1-2; D gene ambiguous. CDR1 and CDR2 from the germline V gene are KGHSH and LQKENI. CDR3 length: 13 residues. Trimming removed 3 bases from V and 2 bases from J, with 7 bases in between.

This clone was found once. This sequence joins TRBV7-9 and TRBJ1-2; D perhaps matches TRBD1 (5 bases). CDR3 length: 12 amino acids. The germline gives CDR1 SEHNR, CDR2 FQNEAQ (reference sequence). Trimming removed 4 bases at V and 11 bases at J, with 14 bases between. The chain's CDR3 is CASSSREVRYTF. The CDR3 DNA reads TGTGCCAGCAGCTCCAGGGAGGTGAGGTACACCTTC.

This chain uses TRBV2 with TRBJ2-7; 7 nucleotides align to TRBD2. The CDR3 sequence is 12 residues long. The V gene's germline CDR1 is SNHLY and CDR2 FYNNEI. V trimming: 8 bases; J trimming: 5 bases; junction bases outside the gene matches: 6. CDR3: CASAGLSDEQYF. The CDR3 DNA sequence: TGTGCCAGCGCGGGACTAAGCGACGAGCAGTACTTC.

This clone was counted between two and nine times. This chain links TRBV2 with TRBJ1-4, with 9 bases matching TRBD1. CDR3 length equals 14 residues. Germline loops: CDR1 SNHLY, CDR2 FYNNEI. J lost 8 bases, V lost 1 base, and 2 bases had no gene match. This CDR3 is CASSEGTGVEKLFF. The DNA of the CDR3 is TGTGCCAGCAGTGAAGGGACAGGGGTAGAAAAACTGTTTTTT.

This clone has a handful of counts. The V gene is TRBV12-2, the J gene TRBJ2-7; TRBD1 was called by the table and not checked on the DNA. TRBV12-2 is annotated as a pseudogene. CDR3 length equals 12 residues. In nucleotides, the CDR3 is TGTGCAAGTCGCGCAACAGCCTCCGAGCAGTACTTC. This gives the protein CASRATASEQYF.

The CDR3 loop is CASGDRRNTEAFF. The CDR3 DNA sequence: TGTGCCAGCGGGGACAGGCGGAACACTGAAGCTTTCTTT. The gene calls are TRBV5-4 and TRBJ1-1; 8 bases match TRBD1. The V and J ends lost 7 bases and 1 base, in that order; junction bases with no gene match: 3. The CDR3 is made up of 13 amino acids. Germline lookup yields CDR1 SGHNT and CDR2 YYREEE (reference sequence).

The V call is TRBV21-1, the J call TRBJ1-1. TRBV21-1 is an annotated pseudogene. The CDR3 sequence is 14 residues long. For the CDR3, the DNA is TGTGCCAGCAGCCGGGGAGGGGGGGACCCTGAAGCTTTCTTT. It is translated as CASSRGGGDPEAFF.

CDR3 amino acids: CASRPYQRSYEQYF. The CDR3 coding sequence is TGTGCCAGTAGGCCCTACCAGCGTTCCTACGAGCAGTACTTC. The chain links TRBV19 to TRBJ2-7; no reliable D call. The CDR3 contains 14 residues. V gave up 6 bases and J gave up 1 base, with 13 bases separating them. The germline V gene encodes CDR1 LNHDA and CDR2 SQIVND (reference sequence).